A selection of T cell receptor beta chains follows, all from one sample in a study of response to subunit inactivated influenza vaccine. TCRdb used MiXCR to reprocess the RT-PCR reads, holding one entry per CDR3 protein. Of about 500,000 distinct CDR3 sequences listed, more than 15% were seen once; the top ten hold 2.5% to 3.5%. Sequenced here: CD4+ T cells sorted from PBMCs, sampled less than 30 months after vaccination. These receptors all come from a man between 50 and 75 years old who received an inactivated influenza vaccine. Each CDR3 is given with its conserved first and last residue. A D gene is named only where the DNA matches it firmly. A clone size is listed for some rows: how often the clone was seen (once, few, many), or a class if it is expanded.

J: TRBJ2-2; size: .; D: .; V: TRBV28; DNA: TGTGCCAGCAGTTTGTGGAACCGGGAGCTGTTTTTT; CDR3: CASSLWNRELFF
J: TRBJ1-3; size: many; D: TRBD1; V: TRBV12-3/TRBV12-4; DNA: TGTGCCAGCAGTTTAAGAGACAGGGCTACCATATATTTT; CDR3: CASSLRDRATIYF
J: TRBJ2-7; size: few; D: .; V: TRBV4-2; DNA: TGTGCCAGCAGCCAAGTTGGGGTAGGGTCGTCACTCTACGAGCAGTACTTC; CDR3: CASSQVGVGSSLYEQYF
J: TRBJ2-7; size: few; D: .; V: TRBV12-3/TRBV12-4; DNA: TGTGCCAGCAGCCCCGGAGAGGGGCCATACGAGCAGTACTTC; CDR3: CASSPGEGPYEQYF
J: TRBJ2-7; size: .; D: .; V: TRBV11-2; DNA: TGTGCCAGCAGCTCCTCTCTCGGGATTTCCTACGAGCAGTACTTC; CDR3: CASSSSLGISYEQYF
J: TRBJ1-5; size: few; D: .; V: TRBV6-6; DNA: TGTGCCAGCAGTTACTCAGGGGATCAGCCCCAGCATTTT; CDR3: CASSYSGDQPQHF
J: TRBJ2-7; size: many; D: .; V: TRBV5-1; DNA: TGCGCCAGCAGCTTTGGTGGGTCCGGCTCCTACGAGCAGTACTTC; CDR3: CASSFGGSGSYEQYF
J: TRBJ2-7; size: few; D: TRBD2; V: TRBV20-1; DNA: TGCAGTGCTAGAGATCGTCGACTAGCGGGATCATCCGAGCAGTACTTC; CDR3: CSARDRRLAGSSEQYF
J: TRBJ2-1; size: many; D: .; V: TRBV5-1; DNA: TGCGCCAGCAGCCCCTCGCGACAGGACTACAATGAGCAGTTCTTC; CDR3: CASSPSRQDYNEQFF
J: TRBJ1-1; size: few; D: TRBD1; V: TRBV5-1; DNA: TGCGCCAGCAGCCCGACCCCCGGGACAGGGGGGAACACTGAAGCTTTCTTT; CDR3: CASSPTPGTGGNTEAFF
J: TRBJ2-7; size: few; D: TRBD2; V: TRBV12-3/TRBV12-4; DNA: TGTGCCAGCAGCCAGCGGGCTAGCGGAGTCTACGAGCAGTACTTC; CDR3: CASSQRASGVYEQYF
J: TRBJ1-4; size: many; D: .; V: TRBV29-1; DNA: TGCAGCGTTGATGCTCTCTCTTCCGAAGAAAAACTGTTTTTT; CDR3: CSVDALSSEEKLFF
J: TRBJ2-7; size: .; D: TRBD1; V: TRBV7-9; DNA: TGTGCCAGCAGCATTGACAGGGATGGAGAGCAGTACTTC; CDR3: CASSIDRDGEQYF
J: TRBJ2-1; size: few; D: .; V: TRBV24-1; DNA: TGTGCCACCAGTGACCAGGCCTACAATGAGCAGTTCTTC; CDR3: CATSDQAYNEQFF
J: TRBJ1-5; size: .; D: .; V: TRBV20-1; DNA: TGCAGTGCTAGTAGACAGTTCTATCAGCCCCAGCATTTT; CDR3: CSASRQFYQPQHF